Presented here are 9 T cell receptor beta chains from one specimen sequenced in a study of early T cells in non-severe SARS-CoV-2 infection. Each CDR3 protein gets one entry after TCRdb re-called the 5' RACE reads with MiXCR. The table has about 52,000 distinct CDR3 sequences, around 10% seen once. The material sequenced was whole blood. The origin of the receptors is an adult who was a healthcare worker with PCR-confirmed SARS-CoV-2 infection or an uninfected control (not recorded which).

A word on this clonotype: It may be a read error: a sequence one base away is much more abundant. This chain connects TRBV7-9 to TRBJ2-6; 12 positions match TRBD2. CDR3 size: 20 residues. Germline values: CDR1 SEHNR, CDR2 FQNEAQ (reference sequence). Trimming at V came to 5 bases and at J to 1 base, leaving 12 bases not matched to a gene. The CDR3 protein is CASSRPTSGSLGSGANVLTF. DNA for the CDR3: TGTGCCAGCAGCCGACCGACTAGCGGGAGTCTCGGGTCTGGGGCCAACGTCCTGACTTTC.

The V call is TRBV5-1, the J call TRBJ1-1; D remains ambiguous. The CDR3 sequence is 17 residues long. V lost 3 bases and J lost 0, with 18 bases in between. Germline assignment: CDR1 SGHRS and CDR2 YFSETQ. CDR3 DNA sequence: TGCGCCAGCAGCTCTACGTCTAATGGGCCTATGAACACTGAAGCTTTCTTT. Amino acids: CASSSTSNGPMNTEAFF.

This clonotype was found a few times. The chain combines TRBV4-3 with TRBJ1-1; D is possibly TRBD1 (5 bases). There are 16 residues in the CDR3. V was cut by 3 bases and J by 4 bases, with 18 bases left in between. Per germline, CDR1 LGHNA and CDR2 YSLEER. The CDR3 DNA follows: TGCGCCAGCAGCCAGACACCTTCGGGGGGTGGCACTGAAGCTTTCTTT. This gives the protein CASSQTPSGGGTEAFF.

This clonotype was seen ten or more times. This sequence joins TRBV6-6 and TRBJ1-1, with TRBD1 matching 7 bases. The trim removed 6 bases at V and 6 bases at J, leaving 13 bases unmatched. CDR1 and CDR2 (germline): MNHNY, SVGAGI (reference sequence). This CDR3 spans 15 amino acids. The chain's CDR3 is CASRGGTAPNAEAFF. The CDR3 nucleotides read TGTGCCAGCAGGGGGGGGACAGCCCCTAACGCTGAAGCTTTCTTT.

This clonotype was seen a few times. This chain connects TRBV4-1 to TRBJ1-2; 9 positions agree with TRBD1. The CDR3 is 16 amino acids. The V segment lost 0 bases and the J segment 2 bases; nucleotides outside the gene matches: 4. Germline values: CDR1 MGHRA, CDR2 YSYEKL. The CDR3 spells CASSQETGTGNYGYTF. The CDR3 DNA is TGCGCCAGCAGCCAAGAAACCGGGACAGGGAACTATGGCTACACCTTC.

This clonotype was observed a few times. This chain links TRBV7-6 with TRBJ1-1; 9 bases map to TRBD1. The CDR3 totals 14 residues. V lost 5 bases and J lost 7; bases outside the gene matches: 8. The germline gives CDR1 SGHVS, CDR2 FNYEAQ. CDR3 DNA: TGTGCCAGCAGCGAGGACAGGGGAATTGGTGAAGCTTTCTTT. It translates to CASSEDRGIGEAFF. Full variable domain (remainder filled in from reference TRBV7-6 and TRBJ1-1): GAGVSQSPRYKVTKRGQDVALRCDPISGHVSLYWYRQALGQGPEFLTYFNYEAQQDKSGLPNDRFSAERPEGSISTLTIQRTEQRDSAMYRCASSEDRGIGEAFFGQGTRLTVV.

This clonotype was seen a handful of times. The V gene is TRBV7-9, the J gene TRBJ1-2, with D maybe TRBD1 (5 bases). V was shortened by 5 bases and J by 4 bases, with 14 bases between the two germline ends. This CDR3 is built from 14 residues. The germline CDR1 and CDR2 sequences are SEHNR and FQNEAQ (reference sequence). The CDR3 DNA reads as TGTGCCAGCAGCCGGACACTTGGTAGCTATGGCTACACCTTC. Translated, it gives CASSRTLGSYGYTF.

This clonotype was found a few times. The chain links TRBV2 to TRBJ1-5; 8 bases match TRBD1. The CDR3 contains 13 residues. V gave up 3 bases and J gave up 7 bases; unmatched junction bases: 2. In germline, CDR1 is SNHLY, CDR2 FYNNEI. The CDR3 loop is CASSDRGLQPQHF. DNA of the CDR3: TGTGCCAGCAGTGACAGGGGGCTCCAGCCCCAGCATTTT.

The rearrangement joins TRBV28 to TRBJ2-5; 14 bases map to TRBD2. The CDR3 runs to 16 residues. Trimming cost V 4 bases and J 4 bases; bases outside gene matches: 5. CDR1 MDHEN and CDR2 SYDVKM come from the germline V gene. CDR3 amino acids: CASSSPTSGRVETQYF. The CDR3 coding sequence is TGTGCCAGCAGTTCCCCGACTAGCGGGAGGGTAGAGACCCAGTACTTC.